The rows below give T cell receptor beta chains drawn from one sample of a study of radiation and T cells in renal cell carcinoma. Measured with immunoSEQ multiplex PCR; TCRdb has only the in-frame clones, and not every one. The sample consists of over 60,000 clones, 70% to 90% of them appearing once. Here the sequenced sample was blood, taken from a patient whose treatment included radiotherapy and nephrectomy. The receptors come from a woman in her sixties or seventies with renal cell carcinoma. Each CDR3 is given with its conserved first and last residue. D genes are given only for firm matches.

>16|.|TRBJ1-3|TRBV6-5
CASSYSPHGGGNTIYF
>17|.|TRBJ1-1|TRBV7-9
CASSSPPWDLWKTEAFF
>14|.|TRBJ1-1|TRBV29-1
CSVGAVQGATEAFF
>13|.|TRBJ2-7|TRBV7-2
CASSSRAIYEQYF
>13|.|TRBJ2-2|TRBV4-2
CASSQAGSGELFF
>16|TRBD1|TRBJ2-1|TRBV4-2
CASSQGTGSGYNEQFF
>19|.|TRBJ1-2|TRBV7-2
CASSPFWPPGSQRNYGYTF
>13|.|TRBJ1-2|TRBV5-1
CASSGETNYGYTF
>15|.|TRBJ2-1|TRBV7-8
CASSLNSRGFNEQFF
>14|TRBD2|TRBJ2-7|TRBV7-2
CASSAQGTSYEQYF
>14|TRBD2|TRBJ2-5|TRBV4-1
CASKRGGGQETQYF
>13|.|TRBJ2-1|TRBV11-3
CASSPRNRNEQFF
>14|.|TRBJ1-2|TRBV7-6
CASSLDRGLEGYTF
>18|TRBD1|TRBJ1-5|TRBV19
CASSNPGQDFYSNQPQHF
>13|TRBD1|TRBJ2-5|TRBV5-4
CATQGDLQETQYF
>15|TRBD1|TRBJ1-5|TRBV5-1
CASSLQGGNNQPQHF
>15|TRBD2|TRBJ2-1|TRBV7-6
CASSQGLAGVNEQFF
>14|TRBD1|TRBJ2-7|TRBV11-3
CASSRGGQTYEQYF
>17|.|TRBJ1-6|TRBV6-1
CASSEASGGGNNSPLYF
>15|TRBD1|TRBJ1-1|TRBV5-6
CASSLGGQMNTEAFF
>17|.|TRBJ2-6|TRBV12-5
CASGRERGQSRANVLTF
>15|.|TRBJ1-1|TRBV27
CASSPSSAMNTEAFF
>14|TRBD1|TRBJ2-1|TRBV2
CASSNGQGKYEQFF
>12|.|TRBJ1-1|TRBV9
CASSVGAGEAFF
>14|TRBD1|TRBJ1-5|TRBV7-9
CASSAGQGNQPQHF
>11|.|TRBJ1-2|TRBV11-2
CASSSPPGYTF
>13|.|TRBJ1-4|TRBV10-3
CAISHRVEEKLFF
>14|.|TRBJ2-4|TRBV19
CASLAAPPENIQYF
>16|TRBD2|TRBJ2-3|TRBV2
CASSPGTSGSADTQYF
>13|.|TRBJ1-2|TRBV27
CASSLEVGYGYTF
>15|.|TRBJ1-4|TRBV4-3
CASSQAFAGLGKLFF
>17|TRBD1|TRBJ1-2|TRBV10-2
CASSVSSGGLTGYGYTF